This TCR beta chain was recorded in a study of early T cells in non-severe SARS-CoV-2 infection. Whole-study context: Bulk RNA taken from unsorted whole blood was sequenced, leaving chains unpaired.

Points from the study as a whole: A preference for anti-spike CD8 responses marked VDJdb matching, which missed private and CD4 specificities.

The CDR3 is made up of 13 amino acids. Germline CDR1 and CDR2: ENHRY and SYGVKD. Details on this clonotype: Its matching antigen is unknown. Germline and junction disagree at one end, which may indicate a read error.

Separate cDNA molecules each had unique molecular identifiers attached to them. Using its own MiXCR run on the 5' RACE reads, TCRdb lists one record per CDR3 protein. In the table there are some 52,000 distinct CDR3 sequences, 7% to 9% of which are singletons. This TCR was sampled from an adult who was a healthcare worker with PCR-confirmed SARS-CoV-2 infection or an uninfected control (not recorded which). Sequencing used whole blood. The chain is built from TRBV10-3 and TRBJ2-7; D gene unclear. CDR3 in amino acids: CAISEPGLVHPLF. CDR3 coding DNA: TGTGCCATCAGTGAGCCCGGGCTAGTACATCCCCTCTTC.